The subject of this entry is one T cell receptor beta chain. Its antigen is undetermined. The data stem from a study of cytomegalovirus exposure and HLA in healthy donors. Sampled while nominally healthy, donors likely had unrecorded immune exposures. CDR1 is MNHEY and CDR2 is SVGAGI in the germline V gene. The CDR3 length is 15 residues. V lost 6 bases, J lost 0 bases, and 8 bases stayed unmatched. Study-wide findings and caveats: The study reported that TCR beta sequences accurately predicted HLA-A and HLA-B alleles in most subjects.

Both 60 Vbeta primers and 13 Jbeta primers went into the PCR. The method was immunoSEQ multiplex PCR; TCRdb's version includes in-frame clones alone and lacks a portion of them. The sample comprises some 120,000 clones, over 60% of which are singletons, and 2% rests with the top ten. The genes are TRBV6-5 and TRBJ2-7; 7 bases align to TRBD1. This TCR derives from a man between 18 and 29 years old in good health and CMV-seronegative. The sequencing input was PBMCs. CDR3 protein: CASRYGQDSSYEQYF. As DNA, the CDR3 is TGTGCCAGCAGATATGGACAGGACAGCTCCTACGAGCAGTACTTC.